The rows below give T cell receptor beta chains drawn from one sample of a study of T cells in Graves' hyperthyroidism and ophthalmopathy. TCRdb re-called the multiplex PCR reads with MiXCR, one entry per CDR3 protein. Altogether a few hundred thousand distinct CDR3 sequences are present, about 43% being singletons, with the ten largest covering about 8.2%. The specimen sequenced was peripheral blood or thyroid tissue (not recorded which). The receptors stem from a woman aged 18 to 35 with Graves' hyperthyroidism. The CDR3 runs from the conserved cysteine through the conserved F or W. Fields, in order: clone size, V gene, J gene, D gene, CDR3 DNA, CDR3 protein. D genes are given only for firm matches. Some rows have no size entry. The others give once, few or many, or a class for an expanded clone.

>few|TRBV20-1|TRBJ1-2|TRBD1
TGCAGTGCGGGGCCGGGACAGGGGAACTATGGCTACACCTTC
CSAGPGQGNYGYTF
>many|TRBV29-1|TRBJ2-7|TRBD1
TGCAGCGTCACGAGGACAGGCTCCTACGAGCAGTACTTC
CSVTRTGSYEQYF
>-|TRBV7-9|TRBJ1-6|TRBD1
TGTGCCAGCTCACCACAAGGGGGCAAATCACCCCTCCACTTT
CASSPQGGKSPLHF
>many|TRBV11-2|TRBJ1-4|-
TGTGCCAGCAGCCTAGGCCAGGGGACAACTAATGAAAAACTGTTTTTT
CASSLGQGTTNEKLFF
>once|TRBV25-1|TRBJ1-1|-
TGTGCCAGCAGCCCCATGGGAGGTTGGGGCAGGGAGAACACTGAAGCTTTCTTT
CASSPMGGWGRENTEAFF
>-|TRBV2|TRBJ1-2|-
TGTGCCCGAGCCGGGGCAGGTGGCTACACCTTC
CARAGAGGYTF
>-|TRBV25-1|TRBJ1-5|-
TGTGCCAGCAAGGGTATCAATCAGCCCCAGCATTTT
CASKGINQPQHF
>few|TRBV7-2|TRBJ2-7|TRBD1
TGTGCCAGCAGCCCCTACACAGGGGCGATTTACGAGCAGTACTTC
CASSPYTGAIYEQYF
>-|TRBV25-1|TRBJ2-5|TRBD1
TGTGCCAGTGGACAGGCAGAGACCCAGTACTTC
CASGQAETQYF
>-|TRBV20-1|TRBJ1-2|-
TGCAGTGCTAGGGGGACTAGCGGGATTGCCTTC
CSARGTSGIAF
>-|TRBV24-1|TRBJ1-3|TRBD1
TGTGCCACCAGTGATACAGGGGAAGACACCATATATTTT
CATSDTGEDTIYF
>-|TRBV7-2|TRBJ1-5|-
TGTGCCAGCAGCACCTCCGGGGGATGGGGTCAGCCCCAGCATTTT
CASSTSGGWGQPQHF
>-|TRBV19|TRBJ1-3|-
TGTGCCAGTGATACTCCTGGGCTGAACACCATATATTTT
CASDTPGLNTIYF
>many|TRBV7-8|TRBJ1-2|TRBD1
TGTGCCAGCAGCCGGGACAGCTACTATGGCTACACCTTC
CASSRDSYYGYTF
>many|TRBV7-9|TRBJ2-5|TRBD1
TGTGCCAGCAGCATAACAACAGGGGGCCAAGAGACCCAGTACTTC
CASSITTGGQETQYF
>many|TRBV5-1|TRBJ2-5|TRBD2
TGTGCCAGCACCCTAGCGGGAGTTGAGACCCAGTACTTC
CASTLAGVETQYF
>-|TRBV19|TRBJ2-5|-
TGTGCCAGTAGTATAGCGGAGGGACAAGAGACCCAGTACTTC
CASSIAEGQETQYF
>-|TRBV5-1|TRBJ2-7|TRBD1
TGCGCCAGCAGCAGGGCCCAGGACAGGCGCTCCTACGAGCAGTACTTC
CASSRAQDRRSYEQYF
>-|TRBV7-9|TRBJ2-7|TRBD1
TGTGCCAGCAGCTTAGGACAGGGGCGACCCTACGAGCAGTACTTC
CASSLGQGRPYEQYF
>-|TRBV7-9|TRBJ2-2|TRBD2
TGTGCCAGCAGCTTGGGAGCGGGGGCGGACACCGGGGAGCTGTTTTTT
CASSLGAGADTGELFF
>many|TRBV20-1|TRBJ2-5|TRBD1
TGCAGTGCTAGAGCGGGACAGCGAAATCAGCCCCAGTACTTC
CSARAGQRNQPQYF
>few|TRBV12-3/TRBV12-4|TRBJ2-7|-
TGTGCCAGCAGAGTCGGACAGAGCTACGAGCAGTACTTC
CASRVGQSYEQYF
>-|TRBV20-1|TRBJ1-3|-
TGCAGTGCTAGAGACGGGGGAGTTGGAAACACCATATATTTT
CSARDGGVGNTIYF
>many|TRBV7-9|TRBJ2-7|-
TGTGCCAGCAGCATCGGGGCGATCGCCTACGAGCAGTACTTC
CASSIGAIAYEQYF
>-|TRBV11-1|TRBJ1-5|-
TGTGCCAGCATCCTTGTGGGCCAGCCCCAGCATTTT
CASILVGQPQHF
>-|TRBV7-3|TRBJ2-7|TRBD2
TGTGCCAGCAGCTCCCTTATGAGCGGGAGGGCCTACGAGCAGTACTTC
CASSSLMSGRAYEQYF
>-|TRBV9|TRBJ1-2|-
TGTGCCAGCAGCCAACCCGGGACAAGCTATGGCTACACCTTC
CASSQPGTSYGYTF
>-|TRBV19|TRBJ2-5|TRBD2
TGTGCCAGTCGGACTAGCGGCACAGAGACCCAGTACTTC
CASRTSGTETQYF
>-|TRBV20-1|TRBJ1-1|TRBD1
TGCAGTGCTAGAGGGGACAGGGAATTGAACACTGAAGCTTTCTTT
CSARGDRELNTEAFF
>-|TRBV12-3/TRBV12-4|TRBJ2-7|-
TGTGCCAGCAGTGGGGACTCGGGTTACGAGCAGTACTTC
CASSGDSGYEQYF
>-|TRBV10-3|TRBJ1-1|-
TGTGCCATCAGTGCGACAGACACTGAAGCTTTCTTT
CAISATDTEAFF
>-|TRBV12-3/TRBV12-4|TRBJ1-4|-
TGTGCCAGCAGTTTGTATGGAGGCGAAAAACTGTTTTTT
CASSLYGGEKLFF
>few|TRBV20-1|TRBJ1-1|TRBD1
TGCAGTGCCTATACAGGGGGCACTGAAGCTTTCTTT
CSAYTGGTEAFF
>few|TRBV10-3|TRBJ1-5|TRBD1
TGTGCCAGCAGACCCGACAGGGGCCAGCCCCAGCATTTT
CASRPDRGQPQHF
>few|TRBV10-3|TRBJ1-2|TRBD1
TGTGCCAGCAGTGAGGACAGGGGGCGAGGGTATGGCTACACCTTC
CASSEDRGRGYGYTF
>-|TRBV7-9|TRBJ2-7|-
TGTGCCAGCAGCTCTGGGGACGAGCAGTACTTC
CASSSGDEQYF
>few|TRBV25-1|TRBJ1-1|TRBD1
TGTGCCAGCATGACAGGGCTAAACACTGAAGCTTTCTTT
CASMTGLNTEAFF
>-|TRBV20-1|TRBJ2-5|TRBD2
TGCAGTGCTAGAGATTACGGGGGGGTAGAGACCCAGTACTTC
CSARDYGGVETQYF
>-|TRBV20-1|TRBJ2-7|TRBD2
TGCAGTGCTAGTAGCGGGGGGTACGAGCAGTACTTC
CSASSGGYEQYF
>-|TRBV25-1|TRBJ2-7|-
TGTGCCAGCAGGGAAGGACCCTACGAGCAGTACTTC
CASREGPYEQYF
>-|TRBV20-1|TRBJ1-5|-
TGCAGTGCCAGGACAGAAATTAATCAGCCCCAGCATTTT
CSARTEINQPQHF
>few|TRBV20-1|TRBJ2-7|TRBD1
TGCAGTGAACAGGGGCCCGTTGGGGAGCAGTACTTC
CSEQGPVGEQYF
>many|TRBV7-9|TRBJ1-4|-
TGTGCCAGCAGCTTAGGAGGAGGCGGTGAAAAACTGTTTTTT
CASSLGGGGEKLFF
>many|TRBV19|TRBJ2-7|-
TGTGCCAGTAGGACGAGGGCTAGCGTAGACTACGAGCAGTACTTC
CASRTRASVDYEQYF
>-|TRBV25-1|TRBJ2-2|-
TGTGCCAGCAGTGAATTCGGTTTAGGGGAGCTGTTTTTT
CASSEFGLGELFF
>many|TRBV7-6|TRBJ2-7|-
TGTGCCAGCAGCTTAGATGCGAGCTACGAGCAGTACTTC
CASSLDASYEQYF
>few|TRBV19|TRBJ1-2|-
TGTGCCAGCGCGATTGGGGTTAGCTACACCTTC
CASAIGVSYTF
>-|TRBV5-1|TRBJ2-5|-
TGCGCCAGCAGCCATGGGACATCCCCCTCTGTGGAGACCCAGTACTTC
CASSHGTSPSVETQYF
>-|TRBV11-1|TRBJ2-5|-
TGTGCCAGCAGCCCCACTCGATCTGGGAGCGCAGGGGGGGAAGAGACCCAGTACTTC
CASSPTRSGSAGGEETQYF
>-|TRBV7-9|TRBJ2-7|-
TGTGCCAGCAGCTTAAACCCGGACAGCCGGGGCGAGCAGTACTTC
CASSLNPDSRGEQYF
>many|TRBV25-1|TRBJ1-4|-
TGTGCCAGCAGTGAAAATAATGAAAAACTGTTTTTT
CASSENNEKLFF
>many|TRBV10-2|TRBJ2-7|-
TGCGCCAGCAGTGAGTCAACAGGGTACGAGCAGTACTTC
CASSESTGYEQYF
>many|TRBV7-9|TRBJ1-5|-
TGTGCCAGCAGCTTAGATGGGCAGGGGAATCAGCCCCAGCATTTT
CASSLDGQGNQPQHF